This T cell receptor (beta chain) was sequenced during a study of shared clonotypes between healthy human individuals. In the naive CD8 group, cells lacked CD45RO and were positively selected for CCR7, so terminally differentiated effector memory CD45RA+ cells were left out. In this sample, this clone turned up once. Trimming shortened V by 0 bases and J by 5 bases, and 12 bases separated the two germline ends. Germline assignment: CDR1 SGDLS and CDR2 YYNGEE. The CDR3 runs to 14 residues. Some clones are missing from TCRdb's copy, which holds only in-frame ones; the method was immunoSEQ multiplex PCR. The sample records roughly 590,000 clones, roughly 96% being singletons.

The clonotype originates from a woman under 40 in good health. The sample consisted of naive CD8+ T cells sorted from blood. This chain connects TRBV9 to TRBJ2-7; tentatively, D is TRBD2 (5 bases). The CDR3 bases are TGTGCCAGCAGCGTAGGGGCGGGTAGCGACGAGCAGTACTTC. The encoded protein is CASSVGAGSDEQYF. Combining the CDR3 with reference TRBV9 and TRBJ2-7 gives the whole variable domain DSGVTQTPKHLITATGQRVTLRCSPRSGDLSVYWYQQSLDQGLQFLIQYYNGEERAKGNILERFSAQQFPDLHSELNLSSLELGDSALYFCASSVGAGSDEQYFGPGTRLTVT.